The 30 T cell receptor beta chains reported below all come from one sample, sequenced in a study of T cell responses to AZD1222 COVID-19 vaccine. The repertoire was sequenced with immunoSEQ multiplex PCR; TCRdb's copy has only in-frame clones and lacks some. This sample carries under 200,000 clones, 91% of them seen once, and the ten largest clones take about 1.9%. The sequencing here drew on peripheral blood, taken on day 0 of AZD1222 vaccination. The receptors stem from an adult in good health.

In its sample, this clone was seen once. The DNA of the CDR3 is TGTGCCAGTACCACGACAGGGGGGGACACAGATACGCAGTATTTT. Residues: CASTTTGGDTDTQYF. The chain uses TRBV19 and TRBJ2-3; 9 bases are a match to TRBD1. CDR3 length: 15 amino acids. The junction had 7 bases not matched to a gene; V was cut back by 7 bases and J by 2 bases. CDR1 LNHDA and CDR2 SQIVND come from the germline V gene (reference sequence).

The rearrangement uses TRBV6-4 and TRBJ1-5; perhaps TRBD1 as D (5 bases). Germline CDR1 MRHNA, CDR2 SNTAGT. This CDR3 region has 15 residues. The V end was cut by 3 bases, the J end by 7 bases, with 16 bases between. The CDR3 bases are TGTGCCAGCAGTGAGGAGGGCAGGGCGGGACAGCCCCAGCATTTT. Amino acids: CASSEEGRAGQPQHF.

The V gene is TRBV5-4, the J gene TRBJ2-5; D is possibly TRBD2 (5 bases). Deletions cut 3 bases from V and 1 base from J, with 13 bases between. This CDR3 is 15 amino acids long. Per the germline V gene, CDR1 is SGHNT and CDR2 is YYREEE (reference sequence). CDR3 in DNA: TGTGCCAGCAGCTCACAGAGGGTTCGCCAAGAGACCCAGTACTTC. As protein: CASSSQRVRQETQYF.

This chain links TRBV7-2 with TRBJ2-7; 10 nucleotides align to TRBD2. This CDR3 is 13 amino acids long. CDR1 and CDR2 from the germline V gene are SGHTA and FQGNSA. The V segment lost 4 bases and the J segment 4 bases; nucleotides outside the gene matches: 1. The CDR3 DNA reads TGTGCCAGCAGCTATAGCGGGAGGTACGAGCAGTACTTC. This translates into CASSYSGRYEQYF. Full variable domain (outside the CDR3, taken from reference TRBV7-2 and TRBJ2-7): GAGVSQSPSNKVTEKGKDVELRCDPISGHTALYWYRQSLGQGLEFLIYFQGNSAPDKSGLPSDRFSAERTGGSVSTLTIQRTQQEDSAVYLCASSYSGRYEQYFGPGTRLTVT.

The J gene is TRBJ1-2, the V gene TRBV11-2; no clear D. Germline V gene lookup returns CDR1 SGHAT and CDR2 FQNNGV. Trimming left V 5 bases short and J 4 bases short, with 11 bases between. The CDR3 totals 13 residues. The CDR3 DNA reads as TGTGCCAGCAGCGTACCGGGCACCTATGGCTACACCTTC. Translating gives CASSVPGTYGYTF.

The chain has TRBV2 and TRBJ2-7; a possible D gene is TRBD2 (5 bases). V lost 7 bases to trimming and J lost 5 bases, with 12 bases between them. The CDR3 runs to 12 residues. CDR1 is SNHLY, CDR2 FYNNEI, per germline. The CDR3 DNA is TGTGCCAGCACTCCTAGCACCAACGAGCAGTACTTC. Its protein product is CASTPSTNEQYF.

The chain employs TRBV2 and TRBJ2-5; TRBD2 matches at 7 bases. This CDR3 comprises 15 residues. The germline V gene encodes CDR1 SNHLY and CDR2 FYNNEI. J lost 2 bases, V lost 3 bases, and 6 bases had no gene match. The CDR3 sequence is CASSDVGSGQETQYF. The DNA of the CDR3 is TGTGCCAGCAGTGATGTAGGTAGCGGGCAAGAGACCCAGTACTTC.

This clone appeared a single time. The genes are TRBV28 and TRBJ2-2; weak D call: TRBD2 (5 bases). Germline V gene lookup returns CDR1 MDHEN and CDR2 SYDVKM. V was cut by 4 bases and J by 1 base, with 13 bases left in between. The CDR3 consists of 16 residues. The CDR3 DNA reads as TGTGCCAGCAGTTCGCCTGACTACTGGAACACCGGGGAGCTGTTTTTT. This codes for CASSSPDYWNTGELFF.

The V call is TRBV7-2, the J call TRBJ2-7; the D is unclear. Germline V CDR1 and CDR2: SGHTA, FQGNSA. Trimming removed 5 bases at V and 6 bases at J, with 17 bases between. The CDR3 contains 14 residues. The CDR3 bases are TGTGCCAGCAGCCCATCGGGCACGGCGTTCGAGCAGTACTTC. Translated: CASSPSGTAFEQYF. Using reference TRBV7-2 and TRBJ2-7 for the parts outside the CDR3, the full variable domain is GAGVSQSPSNKVTEKGKDVELRCDPISGHTALYWYRQSLGQGLEFLIYFQGNSAPDKSGLPSDRFSAERTGGSVSTLTIQRTQQEDSAVYLCASSPSGTAFEQYFGPGTRLTVT.

This chain uses TRBV12-3 or TRBV12-4 with TRBJ2-7; unclear D gene. The length of the CDR3 is 11 residues. V was clipped by 3 bases and J by 6 bases, with 6 bases between them. The CDR3 spells CASSFGLEQYF. The CDR3 DNA reads as TGTGCCAGCAGTTTTGGTCTCGAGCAGTACTTC.

The V call is TRBV3-1 (or the pseudogene TRBV3-2), the J call TRBJ2-7; 13 bases fit TRBD2. V was pared by 1 base and J by 8 bases, with 8 bases of the junction left unmatched. There are 16 residues in the CDR3. Germline values: CDR1 LGHDT, CDR2 YNNKEL (reference sequence). This CDR3 is CASSQGGGLAGMKQYF. As DNA, the CDR3 is TGTGCCAGCAGCCAAGGGGGGGGACTAGCGGGAATGAAGCAGTACTTC.

The V and J genes are TRBV23-1 and TRBJ2-5; a possible D gene is TRBD1 (6 bases). TRBV23-1 belongs to the ORF category, with a function that is uncertain. V was pared by 6 bases and J by 2 bases, with 22 bases between. The CDR3 is 17 residues long. CDR3 protein: CASRQRGKTGFQETQYF. CDR3 DNA: TGCGCCAGCAGGCAAAGGGGGAAAACAGGCTTTCAAGAGACCCAGTACTTC.

This chain joins TRBV7-8 and TRBJ2-7; perhaps TRBD1 as D (6 bases). The CDR3 totals 17 residues. Trimming removed 0 bases at V and 2 bases at J, with 17 bases between. Germline CDR1 is SGHVS and CDR2 is FQNEAQ. In DNA form, the CDR3 reads TGTGCCAGCAGCTTAGCGAGGGCCAGGGGCGGCCCCTACGAGCAGTACTTC. Encoded protein: CASSLARARGGPYEQYF.

CDR3 sequence (DNA): TGCGCCAGCAGCCAAGAAAACCTTCTCTATGGCTACACCTTC. Protein product: CASSQENLLYGYTF. The chain uses TRBV4-3 and TRBJ1-2; D gene uncertain. CDR1 LGHNA and CDR2 YSLEER come from the germline V gene. The CDR3 extends over 14 amino acids. With 0 bases removed from V and 4 bases from J, the gap between germline ends came to 9 bases.

The rearrangement joins TRBV4-3 to TRBJ2-7; D not certain. V shed 0 bases and J shed 4 bases, with 7 bases lying between them. CDR3 length: 13 amino acids. Germline CDR1 reads LGHNA; CDR2 reads YSLEER. The CDR3 region is CASSQDTEYEQYF. The CDR3 DNA sequence: TGCGCCAGCAGCCAAGATACAGAGTACGAGCAGTACTTC.

V is TRBV28 and J is TRBJ2-1; 12 bases agree with TRBD2. The ends lost 6 bases at V and 0 bases at J; junction bases unmatched: 6. This CDR3 is built from 17 residues. The germline V gene encodes CDR1 MDHEN and CDR2 SYDVKM. The CDR3 coding sequence is TGTGCCAGCAGGGGACTAGCGGGTAGAAGCTCCTACAATGAGCAGTTCTTC. Protein product: CASRGLAGRSSYNEQFF.

The chain has TRBV6-4 and TRBJ1-1; D gene ambiguous. Germline V CDR1 and CDR2: MRHNA, SNTAGT. V was cut by 3 bases and J by 0 bases, with 5 bases left in between. The CDR3 covers 13 residues. The chain's CDR3 is CASSEAMNTEAFF. The CDR3 DNA reads TGTGCCAGCAGTGAGGCAATGAACACTGAAGCTTTCTTT.

The CDR3 sequence is CATEGGPNSPLHF. CDR3 DNA sequence: TGTGCCACCGAAGGGGGGCCGAATTCACCCCTCCACTTT. The V call is TRBV19, the J call TRBJ1-6; possibly TRBD1 for D (6 bases). With 10 bases removed from V and 7 bases from J, the gap between germline ends came to 14 bases. CDR3 length equals 13 residues. CDR1 is LNHDA and CDR2 is SQIVND in the germline V gene (reference sequence).

J is TRBJ1-3 and V is TRBV6-1; tentatively, D is TRBD1 (5 bases). Germline V gene sequence: CDR1 MNHNS, CDR2 SASEGT. The CDR3 runs 15 residues. The V end was cut by 0 bases, the J end by 8 bases, with 14 bases between. This CDR3 reads CASSEAQGTLDTIYF. The CDR3 DNA sequence: TGTGCCAGCAGTGAAGCCCAGGGTACCCTTGACACCATATATTTT.

This chain connects TRBV6-5 to TRBJ2-2, with D perhaps TRBD2 (5 bases). The V end lost 8 bases, the J end lost 6 bases, and 7 bases lay between the germline ends. CDR1 is MNHEY and CDR2 is SVGAGI in the germline V gene. This CDR3 is built from 11 residues. CDR3 sequence reads: CASRGAGELFF. DNA of the CDR3: TGTGCCAGCCGGGGAGCCGGGGAGCTGTTTTTT.

The chain couples TRBV20-1 to TRBJ2-1; 8 bases align to TRBD2. Germline CDR1 and CDR2: DFQATT and SNEGSKA (reference sequence). The CDR3 runs to 11 residues. V was clipped by 0 bases and J by 14 bases; unmatched bases: 3. CDR3 loop: CSAREGTSKFF. Here the CDR3 DNA reads TGCAGTGCTAGAGAAGGGACTAGTAAGTTCTTC.

As for this clone: Additional DNA sequences in this sample encode the identical CDR3. DNA for the CDR3: TGTGCCTGGAGACTTGGTAAATTCACGACACTGAACACTGAAGCTTTCTTT. Encoded protein: CAWRLGKFTTLNTEAFF. The V call is TRBV30, the J call TRBJ1-1; D remains ambiguous. Germline CDR1 is GTSNPN and CDR2 is SVGIG (reference sequence). V lost 3 bases, J lost 0 bases, and 20 bases lay in between. This CDR3 is built from 17 residues.

CDR3 protein: CASSYSTGHPYEQYF. CDR3 nucleotides: TGTGCCAGCAGTTACTCGACGGGACATCCCTACGAGCAGTACTTC. This chain connects TRBV6-6 to TRBJ2-7; D possibly corresponds to TRBD1 (6 bases). Per the germline V gene, CDR1 is MNHNY and CDR2 is SVGAGI (reference sequence). The CDR3 is made up of 15 amino acids. V shed 0 bases and J shed 2 bases, with 11 bases lying between them.

CDR3: CASRGGAQGQPQHF. CDR3 coding DNA: TGTGCCAGCAGGGGAGGGGCGCAAGGGCAGCCCCAGCATTTT. The J gene is TRBJ1-5, the V gene TRBV2; D is perhaps TRBD1 (5 bases). The CDR3 has 14 residues. The germline V gene encodes CDR1 SNHLY and CDR2 FYNNEI. V lost 6 bases to trimming and J lost 7 bases, with 16 bases between them.

The chain combines TRBV5-1 with TRBJ2-1; D could derive from TRBD1 or TRBD2 (5 bases each). The CDR3 is made up of 15 amino acids. Looked up from germline, CDR1 is SGHRS and CDR2 is YFSETQ. Trimming left V 5 bases short and J 8 bases short, with 20 bases between. CDR3: CASSSPGPMGDEQFF. The CDR3 bases are TGCGCCAGCAGTTCCCCGGGCCCCATGGGGGATGAGCAGTTCTTC.

This clone was seen only once. The rearrangement links TRBV27 to TRBJ1-5, with D perhaps matching TRBD1 (6 bases). This CDR3 is built from 14 residues. Looked up from germline, CDR1 is MNHEY and CDR2 is SMNVEV (reference sequence). V lost 3 bases and J lost 4, with 10 bases in between. CDR3 bases: TGTGCCAGCAGTTTCGGGACACGGAATCAGCCCCAGCATTTT. This gives the protein CASSFGTRNQPQHF.

The chain is built from TRBV20-1 and TRBJ2-7, with 8 positions matching TRBD2. CDR1 DFQATT and CDR2 SNEGSKA come from the germline V gene (reference sequence). Trimming took 6 bases from V and 5 from J; bases not matched to a gene: 15. The CDR3 spans 15 residues. The CDR3 region has the DNA TGCAGTGCAAGTAGCGGGATAGGGATTAAGGACGAGCAGTACTTC. This encodes CSASSGIGIKDEQYF.

The chain couples TRBV18 to TRBJ2-1; 9 bases align to TRBD2. The J segment lost 7 bases and the V segment lost 3 bases, leaving 7 bases of the junction unmatched. The CDR3 loop spans 15 amino acids. Germline V lookup: CDR1 KGHSH, CDR2 LQKENI. CDR3 loop: CASSPSSGALNEQFF. CDR3 nucleotide sequence: TGTGCCAGCTCACCGTCTAGCGGGGCCCTTAATGAGCAGTTCTTC.

V is TRBV2 and J is TRBJ1-2; tentatively, D is TRBD1 (5 bases). Per the germline V gene, CDR1 is SNHLY and CDR2 is FYNNEI. The CDR3 consists of 13 residues. The V end was cut by 5 bases, the J end by 7 bases, with 14 bases between. The CDR3 loop reads CASSRDPPSGYTF. In DNA, the CDR3 is TGTGCCAGCAGTCGGGACCCCCCGTCTGGCTACACCTTC.

J is TRBJ2-7 and V is TRBV2; D unresolved. In germline, CDR1 is SNHLY, CDR2 FYNNEI. The CDR3 length is 13 residues. Trimming removed 0 bases from V and 3 bases from J, with 6 bases in between. The CDR3 DNA reads TGTGCCAGCAGTGAAGCAGGGCACTACGAGCAGTACTTC. It specifies CASSEAGHYEQYF.